This TCR beta chain was obtained from a study of T cells after posttransplantation cyclophosphamide. Study conclusions and caveats: After PTCy, TRB diversity resembled that of CNI/methotrexate controls.

By its share, this clone is medium-sized (0.01 to 0.1%). Its antigen is undetermined. Using immunoSEQ multiplex PCR, the repertoire was profiled, and TCRdb retains in-frame clones only, with some absent. The counts give 2,000 or so clones, none of them seen only once; around 20% is held by the top ten. Busulfan-fludarabine conditioning, marrow transplant, and cyclophosphamide on days +3 and +4 were administered. The V segment lost 5 bases and the J segment 1 base; nucleotides outside the gene matches: 11. This CDR3 region has 17 residues. Germline V CDR1 and CDR2: SGHTA, FQGNSA. The chain recombines TRBV7-2 with TRBJ2-7; 10 bases are a match to TRBD1. The sequence was obtained from a female patient in her 60s who received an allogeneic stem cell transplant from a related donor and was CMV-positive. Some T cells here may be from the graft donor. The sample here was PBMCs, taken 86 days after allogeneic stem cell transplant with posttransplant cyclophosphamide. CDR3 nucleotides: TGTGCCAGCAGCAAAGGGTCGCTGGACAGGGGGTCCTACGAGCAGTACTTC. It translates to CASSKGSLDRGSYEQYF.